This T cell receptor beta chain was documented in a study of OX40 agonist ivuxolimab in advanced cancers. Overall study: The group had a mean age of around 64 years, ranged from roughly 20 to 79, and was 80% to 85% male. Partial response was recorded in three patients: one hepatocellular carcinoma and two cutaneous melanoma cases. Previous treatment with anti-PD-1, anti-PD-L1 or anti-CTLA-4 therapy was allowed; over 35% had received some.

Study-wide results and limits: Researchers report that CD8+ T cells had, on average, more expanded clones than CD4+.

Assay: immunoSEQ multiplex PCR; the TCRdb copy retains only in-frame clones and omits some. The table includes 60,000 to 65,000 clones, 83% detected once. Of note for this clone: Antigen unknown.

The V and J ends lost 6 bases and 7 bases respectively, with 12 bases between them. This CDR3 spans 13 amino acids. Germline assignment: CDR1 MRHNA and CDR2 SNTAGT. This TCR derives from an adult with an advanced solid tumor such as melanoma, head and neck, liver or kidney cancer. This sequence joins TRBV6-4 and TRBJ2-2; D remains unclear. The sample consisted of CD4+ or CD8+ T cells sorted from blood, taken in a trial of the OX40 agonist ivuxolimab. The CDR3 loop is CASSRDGGGELFF. CDR3 nucleotide sequence: TGTGCCAGCAGCCGTGATGGCGGCGGGGAGCTGTTTTTT.